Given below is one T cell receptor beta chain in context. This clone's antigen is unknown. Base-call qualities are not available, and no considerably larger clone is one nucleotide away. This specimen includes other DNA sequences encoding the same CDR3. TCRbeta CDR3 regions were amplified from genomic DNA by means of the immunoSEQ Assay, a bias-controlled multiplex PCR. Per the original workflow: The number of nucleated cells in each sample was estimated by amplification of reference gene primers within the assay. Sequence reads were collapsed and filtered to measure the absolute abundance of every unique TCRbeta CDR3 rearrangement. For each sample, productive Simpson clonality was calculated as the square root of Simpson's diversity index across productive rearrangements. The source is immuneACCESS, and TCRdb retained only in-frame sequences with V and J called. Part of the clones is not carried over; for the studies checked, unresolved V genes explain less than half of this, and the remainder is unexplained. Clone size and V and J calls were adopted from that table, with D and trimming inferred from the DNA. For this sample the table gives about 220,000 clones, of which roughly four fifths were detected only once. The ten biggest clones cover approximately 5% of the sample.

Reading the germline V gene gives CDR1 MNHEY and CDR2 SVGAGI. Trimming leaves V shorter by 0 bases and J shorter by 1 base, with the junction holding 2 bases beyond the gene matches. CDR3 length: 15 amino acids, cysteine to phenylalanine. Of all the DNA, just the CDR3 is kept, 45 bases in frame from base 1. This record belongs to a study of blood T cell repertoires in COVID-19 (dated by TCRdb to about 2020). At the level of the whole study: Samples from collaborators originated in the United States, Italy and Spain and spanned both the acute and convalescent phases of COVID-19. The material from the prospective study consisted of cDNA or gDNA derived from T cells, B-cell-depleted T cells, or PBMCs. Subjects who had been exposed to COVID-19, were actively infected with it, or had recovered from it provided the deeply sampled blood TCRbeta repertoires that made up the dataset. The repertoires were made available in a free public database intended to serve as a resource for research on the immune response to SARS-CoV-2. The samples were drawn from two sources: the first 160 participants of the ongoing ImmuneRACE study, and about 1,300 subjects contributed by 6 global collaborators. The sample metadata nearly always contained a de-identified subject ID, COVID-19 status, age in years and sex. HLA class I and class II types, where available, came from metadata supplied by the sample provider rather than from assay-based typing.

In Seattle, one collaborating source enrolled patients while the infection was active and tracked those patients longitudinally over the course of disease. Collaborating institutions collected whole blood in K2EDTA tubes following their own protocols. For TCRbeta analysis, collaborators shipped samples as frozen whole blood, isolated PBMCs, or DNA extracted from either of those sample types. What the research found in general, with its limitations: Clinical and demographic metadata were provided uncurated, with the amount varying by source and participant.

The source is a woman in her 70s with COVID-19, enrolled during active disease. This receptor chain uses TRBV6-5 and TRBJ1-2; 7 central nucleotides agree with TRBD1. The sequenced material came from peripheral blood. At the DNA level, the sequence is TGTGCCAGCAGTTACTCTGGGACAGTTAACTATGGCTACACCTTC. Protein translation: CASSYSGTVNYGYTF.